Listed here is a single TCR beta chain. Its antigen specificity is not known. Base quality data are lacking; no much larger clone is found one base away. The immunoSEQ Assay, a bias-controlled multiplex PCR, was used to amplify TCRbeta CDR3 regions from genomic DNA. On the study's bioinformatics: The number of nucleated cells in each sample was estimated by amplification of reference gene primers within the assay. Sequence reads were collapsed and filtered to measure the absolute abundance of every unique TCRbeta CDR3 rearrangement. For each sample, productive Simpson clonality was calculated by taking the square root of Simpson's diversity index across productive rearrangements. The table was pulled from immuneACCESS by TCRdb, which kept in-frame rearrangements only. Such tables lose some clones; where checked, under half of the loss comes from unresolved V genes, and the rest has no known cause. The DNA was the basis for D and trimming; V, J and clone size are from that table. This sample gives 300,000 to 350,000 clones in total; over 80% of them show up just once. About 4.7% of the sample is in the top ten clones.

In the prospective study, participants were 18 to 89 years old, resided in 24 geographic areas of the United States, and were enrolled through a virtual design. In the prospective study, participants were assigned to cohorts based on the clinical history participants reported in a screening survey and a study questionnaire. Recovered participants in ImmuneRACE Cohort 3 were defined by two consecutive negative NP/OP PCR tests, clearance by a healthcare professional, or resolution of symptoms. In the prospective study, whole blood, serum and a nasopharyngeal or oropharyngeal swab were collected from each participant by mobile phlebotomists. Additional blood draws and questionnaires over an approximately two-month period could optionally be provided by prospective study participants. Prospective study blood samples were shipped either frozen or at room temperature before DNA extraction. The data stem from a study of blood T cell repertoires in COVID-19 (dated by TCRdb to 2018 to 2021). Looking at the study overall: Samples covering the acute and convalescent phases of COVID-19 were provided by collaborators in the United States, Italy and Spain. HLA class I and class II types, where available, came from metadata supplied by the sample provider rather than from assay-based typing. Sample metadata almost always included a de-identified subject ID, COVID-19 status, age in years and sex. The samples were drawn from two sources: the first 160 participants of the ongoing ImmuneRACE study, and 1,254 subjects contributed by 6 global collaborators. A freely available public database, intended as a resource for researchers studying the immune response to SARS-CoV-2, is where the repertoires were released. The prospective study material was composed of cDNA or gDNA derived from T cells, B-cell-depleted T cells, or PBMCs. The dataset comprised deeply sampled blood TCRbeta repertoires from subjects exposed to, actively infected with, or recovered from COVID-19. Results the study describes overall, beyond this receptor: The quantity of clinical and demographic metadata differed by source and by participant and was supplied without curation.

Source material: PBMCs or T cells enriched from blood (not recorded which). The receptor was isolated from a man aged 25 to 45 who had recovered from COVID-19.

The DNA is TGTGCCAGTAGTGGGTCCCGAGGCCAAGAGACCCAGTACTTC. Its translation is CASSGSRGQETQYF. This sequence uses TRBV19 and TRBJ2-5; the D gene assignment is ambiguous. Trimming takes 5 bases from V and 1 base from J, and the germline ends sit 11 bases apart. The CDR3 runs 14 residues from the cysteine to the phenylalanine. Only CDR3 DNA remains: 42 bases, in frame from the first base. CDR1 and CDR2 (LNHDA, SQIVND) derive from the germline V gene (reference sequence).